What follows is one TCR beta chain and its context. What it binds is unknown. The data originate from a study of T-cell memory formation after mild COVID-19. TCRdb recomputed calls from the 5' RACE reads with MiXCR, one row per CDR3 protein. The top ten hold about 11% of the sample, which has 450,000 to 650,000 distinct CDR3 sequences, roughly 18% seen once. CDR1 and CDR2 from the germline V gene are SGHTA and FQGNSA. The CDR3 is 17 amino acids. V was shortened by 5 bases and J by 1 base, with 21 bases between the two germline ends. Overall study findings and caveats: The finding that pre-infection memory included some responding clones suggested that cross-reactive memory joined. CD4+ contracting clones lay mainly in CM and EM, CD8+ ones in EMRA.

This receptor was obtained from an adult woman who had mild COVID-19 (a few samples of this study predate the infection). Cell type and time point are not known. This chain joins TRBV7-2 and TRBJ2-7, with D perhaps being TRBD1 or TRBD2 (6 bases each). Sequences were obtained from PBMCs or a T cell subset sorted from them (not recorded which). The CDR3 sequence: CASSPTEGEDLSYEQYF. CDR3 sequence (DNA): TGTGCCAGCAGCCCCACGGAGGGGGAAGACTTATCCTACGAGCAGTACTTC. Using reference TRBV7-2 and TRBJ2-7 for the parts outside the CDR3, the full variable domain is GAGVSQSPSNKVTEKGKDVELRCDPISGHTALYWYRQSLGQGLEFLIYFQGNSAPDKSGLPSDRFSAERTGGSVSTLTIQRTQQEDSAVYLCASSPTEGEDLSYEQYFGPGTRLTVT.